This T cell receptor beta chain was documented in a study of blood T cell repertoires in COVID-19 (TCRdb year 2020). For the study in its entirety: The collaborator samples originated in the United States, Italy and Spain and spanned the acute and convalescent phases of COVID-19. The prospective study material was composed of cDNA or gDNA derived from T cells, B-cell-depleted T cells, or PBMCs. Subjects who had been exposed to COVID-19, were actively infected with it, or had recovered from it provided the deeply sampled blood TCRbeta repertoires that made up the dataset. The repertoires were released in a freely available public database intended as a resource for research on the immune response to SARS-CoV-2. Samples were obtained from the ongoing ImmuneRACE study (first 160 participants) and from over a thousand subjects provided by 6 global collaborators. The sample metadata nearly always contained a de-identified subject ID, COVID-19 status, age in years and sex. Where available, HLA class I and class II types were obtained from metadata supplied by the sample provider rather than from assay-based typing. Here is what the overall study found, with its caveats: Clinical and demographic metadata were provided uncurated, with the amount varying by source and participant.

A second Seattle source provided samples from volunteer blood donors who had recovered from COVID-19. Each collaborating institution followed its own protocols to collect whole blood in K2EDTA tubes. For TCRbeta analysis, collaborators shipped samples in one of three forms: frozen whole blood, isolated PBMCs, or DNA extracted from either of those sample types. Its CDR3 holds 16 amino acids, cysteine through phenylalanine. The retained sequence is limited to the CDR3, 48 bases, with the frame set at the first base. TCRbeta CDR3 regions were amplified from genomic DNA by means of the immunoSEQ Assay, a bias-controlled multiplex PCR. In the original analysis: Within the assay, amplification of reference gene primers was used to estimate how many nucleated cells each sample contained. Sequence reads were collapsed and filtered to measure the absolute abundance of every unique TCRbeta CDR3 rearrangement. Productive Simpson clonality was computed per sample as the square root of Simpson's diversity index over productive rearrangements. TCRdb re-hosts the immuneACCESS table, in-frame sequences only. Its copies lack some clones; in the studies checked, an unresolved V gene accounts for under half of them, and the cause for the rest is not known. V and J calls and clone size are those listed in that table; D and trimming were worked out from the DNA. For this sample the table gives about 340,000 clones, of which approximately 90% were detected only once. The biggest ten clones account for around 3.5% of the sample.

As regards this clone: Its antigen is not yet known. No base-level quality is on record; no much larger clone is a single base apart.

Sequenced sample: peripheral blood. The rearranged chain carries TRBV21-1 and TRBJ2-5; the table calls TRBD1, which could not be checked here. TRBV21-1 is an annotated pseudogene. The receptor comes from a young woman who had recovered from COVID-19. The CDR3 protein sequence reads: CASSKKQGDHPETQYF. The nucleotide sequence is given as TGTGCCAGCAGCAAAAAACAGGGCGATCACCCCGAGACCCAGTACTTC.